The subject of this entry is one T cell receptor (beta chain). It has no known antigen specificity. The sample holds no much larger clone one base away, and base qualities are not on file. The immunoSEQ Assay, a bias-controlled multiplex PCR, was used to amplify TCRbeta CDR3 regions from genomic DNA. Regarding the original processing steps: The number of nucleated cells in each sample was estimated from the amplification of reference gene primers within the assay. To quantify the absolute abundance of each unique TCRbeta CDR3 rearrangement, sequence reads were collapsed and filtered. Productive Simpson clonality was computed per sample as the square root of Simpson's diversity index over productive rearrangements. This is the immuneACCESS table as TCRdb keeps it, with only in-frame sequences that have V and J called. A part of the clones is gone; compared with another copy, unresolved V genes explain less than half, and the rest is unexplained. The V and J calls and the clone size are those of that table, but D and trimming were determined from the DNA. The sample includes about 250,000 clones, with around nine tenths observed a single time. 3% to 3.5% of the sample is held by the ten biggest clonotypes.

The record originates from a study of blood T cell repertoires in COVID-19 (dated by TCRdb to 2020 to 2022). In terms of the full investigation: Collaborator samples came from the United States, Italy and Spain and covered acute and convalescent phases of COVID-19. The prospective study material was composed of cDNA or gDNA derived from T cells, B-cell-depleted T cells, or PBMCs. Deeply sampled blood TCRbeta repertoires from subjects exposed to, actively infected with, or recovered from COVID-19 were included in the dataset. The repertoires were released in a freely available public database meant as a resource for research on the immune response to SARS-CoV-2. Samples were obtained from the ongoing ImmuneRACE study (first 160 participants) and from 1,000 to 1,500 subjects provided by 6 global collaborators. A de-identified subject ID, COVID-19 status, age in years and sex were almost always included in the sample metadata. Where available, HLA class I and class II types were taken from metadata supplied by the sample provider and were not determined by assay-based typing. Findings and caveats that apply to the study as a whole: How much clinical and demographic metadata was included differed by source and by participant, and the metadata was provided uncurated.

Sequences SGHAT (CDR1) and FQNNGV (CDR2) are obtained from the germline V gene. From cysteine to phenylalanine, the CDR3 is 18 amino acids long. The retained sequence is limited to the CDR3, 54 bases, with the frame set at the first base. Germline trimming amounts to 5 bases on V and 2 bases on J, with 13 as the count of junction bases outside the gene matches. Each collaborating institution followed its own protocols to collect whole blood in K2EDTA tubes. For TCRbeta analysis, collaborators shipped samples as frozen whole blood, isolated PBMCs, or DNA extracted from either of those sample types. This clonotype was obtained from a man younger than 30 with active or convalescent COVID-19. The chain links TRBV11-2 with TRBJ2-1; 9 bases in between match TRBD2. The source material was peripheral blood. In nucleotides, the sequence is TGTGCCAGCAGCCCAAACACATTTAGCGGGAGCACCTACAATGAGCAGTTCTTC. Its translation is CASSPNTFSGSTYNEQFF.